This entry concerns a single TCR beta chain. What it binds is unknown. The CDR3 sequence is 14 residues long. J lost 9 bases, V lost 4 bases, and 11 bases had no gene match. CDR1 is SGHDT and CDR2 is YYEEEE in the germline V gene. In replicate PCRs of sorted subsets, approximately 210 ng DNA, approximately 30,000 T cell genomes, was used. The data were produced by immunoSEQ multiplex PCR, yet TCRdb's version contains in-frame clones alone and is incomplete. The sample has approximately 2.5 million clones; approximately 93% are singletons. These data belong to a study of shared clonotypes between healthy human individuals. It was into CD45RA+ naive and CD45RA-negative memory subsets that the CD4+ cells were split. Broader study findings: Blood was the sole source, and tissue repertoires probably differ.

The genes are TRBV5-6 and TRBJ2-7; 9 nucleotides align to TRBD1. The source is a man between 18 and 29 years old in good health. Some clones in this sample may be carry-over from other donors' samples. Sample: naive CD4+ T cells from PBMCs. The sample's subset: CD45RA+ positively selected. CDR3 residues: CASSLGQGRIGQYF. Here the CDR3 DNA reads TGTGCCAGCAGCCTAGGACAGGGGAGGATCGGGCAGTACTTC. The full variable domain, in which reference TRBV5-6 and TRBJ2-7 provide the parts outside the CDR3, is DAGVTQSPTHLIKTRGQQVTLRCSPKSGHDTVSWYQQALGQGPQFIFQYYEEEERQRGNFPDRFSGHQFPNYSSELNVNALLLGDSALYLCASSLGQGRIGQYFGPGTRLTVT.